This TCR beta chain derives from a study of blood T cell repertoires in COVID-19. Trimming shortened V by 8 bases and J by 4 bases, and 18 bases separated the two germline ends. CDR3 length equals 15 residues. Per germline, CDR1 MDHEN and CDR2 SYDVKM. TCRdb's copy holds only in-frame clones and misses some; the assay was immunoSEQ multiplex PCR. The sample records more than 250,000 clones, almost 90% being singletons. This chain uses TRBV28 with TRBJ1-5; D gene unclear. The source material was PBMCs or T cells enriched from blood (not recorded which). The clonotype was recovered from a woman aged 18 to 35 with acute COVID-19. The CDR3 bases are TGTGCCAGCGCACAATTACGGGGATTTAATCAGCCCCAGCATTTT. This codes for CASAQLRGFNQPQHF.